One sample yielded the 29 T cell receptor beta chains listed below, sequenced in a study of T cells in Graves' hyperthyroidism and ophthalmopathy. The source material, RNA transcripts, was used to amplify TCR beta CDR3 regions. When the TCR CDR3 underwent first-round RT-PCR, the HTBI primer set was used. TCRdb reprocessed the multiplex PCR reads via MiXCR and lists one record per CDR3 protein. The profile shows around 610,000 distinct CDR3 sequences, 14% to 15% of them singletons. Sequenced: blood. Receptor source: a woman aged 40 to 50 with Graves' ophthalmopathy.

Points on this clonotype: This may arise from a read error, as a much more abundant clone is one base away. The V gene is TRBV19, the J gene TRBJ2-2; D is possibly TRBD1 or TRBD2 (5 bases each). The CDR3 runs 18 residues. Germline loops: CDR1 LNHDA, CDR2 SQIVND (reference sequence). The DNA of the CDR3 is TGTGCCAGTAGTATGGGGCGACTTCAGGGACCCCGGGTTGGGGAGCCGTTTTTT. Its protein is CASSMGRLQGPRVGEPFF.

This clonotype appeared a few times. CDR3 region: CASTATGRAPGELFF. The CDR3 region has the DNA TGTGCCAGCACCGCGACGGGGAGGGCCCCCGGGGAGCTGTTTTTT. The chain uses TRBV27 and TRBJ2-2; 7 positions agree with TRBD2. V was pared by 7 bases and J by 6 bases, with 11 bases of the junction left unmatched. The CDR3 is 15 residues long. The germline CDR1 and CDR2 sequences are MNHEY and SMNVEV (reference sequence).

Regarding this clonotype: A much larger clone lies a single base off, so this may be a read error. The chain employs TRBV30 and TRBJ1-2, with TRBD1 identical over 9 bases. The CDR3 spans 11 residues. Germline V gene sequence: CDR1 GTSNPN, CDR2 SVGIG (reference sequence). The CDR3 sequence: CDWRTGVGYTF. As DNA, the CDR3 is TGTGACTGGAGGACAGGGGTAGGCTACACCTTC.

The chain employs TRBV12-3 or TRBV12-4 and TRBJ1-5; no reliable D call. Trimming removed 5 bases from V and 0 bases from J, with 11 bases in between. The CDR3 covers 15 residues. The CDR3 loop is CASSPTRISNQPQHF. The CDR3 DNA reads TGTGCCAGCAGTCCTACTCGGATTAGCAATCAGCCCCAGCATTTT.

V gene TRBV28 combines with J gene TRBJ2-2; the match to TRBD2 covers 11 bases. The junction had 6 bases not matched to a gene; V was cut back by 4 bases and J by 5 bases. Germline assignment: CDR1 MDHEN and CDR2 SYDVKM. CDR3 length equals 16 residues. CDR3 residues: CASSSQSSGRTGELFF. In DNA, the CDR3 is TGTGCCAGCAGTTCACAGTCTAGCGGGAGGACCGGGGAGCTGTTTTTT. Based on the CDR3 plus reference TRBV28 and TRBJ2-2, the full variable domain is DVKVTQSSRYLVKRTGEKVFLECVQDMDHENMFWYRQDPGLGLRLIYFSYDVKMKEKGDIPEGYSVSREKKERFSLILESASTNQTSMYLCASSSQSSGRTGELFFGEGSRLTVL.

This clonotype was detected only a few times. CDR3 in DNA: TGTGCCAGCAGCGATAATGTGAACTATGGCTACACCTTC. It specifies CASSDNVNYGYTF. The rearrangement links TRBV6-2 or TRBV6-3 to TRBJ1-2; no firm D call. V shed 6 bases and J shed 2 bases, with 10 bases lying between them. This CDR3 region has 13 residues. CDR1 is MNHEY, CDR2 SVGEGT, per germline.

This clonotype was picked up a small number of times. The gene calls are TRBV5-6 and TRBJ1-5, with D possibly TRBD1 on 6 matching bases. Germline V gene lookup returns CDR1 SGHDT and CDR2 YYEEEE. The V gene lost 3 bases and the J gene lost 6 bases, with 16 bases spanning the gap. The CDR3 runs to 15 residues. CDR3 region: CASSSGGGAIQPQHF. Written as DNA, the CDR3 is TGTGCCAGCAGCTCCGGTGGGGGGGCGATTCAGCCCCAGCATTTT. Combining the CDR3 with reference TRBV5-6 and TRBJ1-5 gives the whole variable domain DAGVTQSPTHLIKTRGQQVTLRCSPKSGHDTVSWYQQALGQGPQFIFQYYEEEERQRGNFPDRFSGHQFPNYSSELNVNALLLGDSALYLCASSSGGGAIQPQHFGDGTRLSIL.

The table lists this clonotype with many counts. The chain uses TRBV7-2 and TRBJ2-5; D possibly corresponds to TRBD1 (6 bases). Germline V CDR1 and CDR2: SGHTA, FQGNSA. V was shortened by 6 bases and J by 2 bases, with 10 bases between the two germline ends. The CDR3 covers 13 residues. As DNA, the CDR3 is TGTGCCAGCAGTCGGACAGCGCAAGAGACCCAGTACTTC. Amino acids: CASSRTAQETQYF.

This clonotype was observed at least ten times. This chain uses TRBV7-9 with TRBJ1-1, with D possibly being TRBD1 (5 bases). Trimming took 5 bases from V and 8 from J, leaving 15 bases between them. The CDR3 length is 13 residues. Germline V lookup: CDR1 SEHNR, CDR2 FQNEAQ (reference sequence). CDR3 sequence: CASSPGTAREAFF. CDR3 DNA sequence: TGTGCCAGCAGCCCGGGGACCGCTCGCGAAGCTTTCTTT. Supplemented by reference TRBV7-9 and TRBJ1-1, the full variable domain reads DTGVSQNPRHKITKRGQNVTFRCDPISEHNRLYWYRQTLGQGPEFLTYFQNEAQLEKSRLLSDRFSAERPKGSFSTLEIQRTEQGDSAMYLCASSPGTAREAFFGQGTRLTVV.

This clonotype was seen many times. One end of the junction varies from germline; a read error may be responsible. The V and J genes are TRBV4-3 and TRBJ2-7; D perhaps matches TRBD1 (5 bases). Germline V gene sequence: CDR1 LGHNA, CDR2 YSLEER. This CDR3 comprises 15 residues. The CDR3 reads CASSQDLDTSYEQCF. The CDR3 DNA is TGCGCCAGCAGCCAAGACTTGGACACCTCCTACGAGCAGTGCTTC.

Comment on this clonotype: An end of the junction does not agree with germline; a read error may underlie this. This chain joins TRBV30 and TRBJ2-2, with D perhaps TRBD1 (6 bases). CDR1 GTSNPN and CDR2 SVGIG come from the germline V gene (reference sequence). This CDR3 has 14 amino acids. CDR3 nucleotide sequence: TGTGCCCGGAGTGCCAGGGGCGACACCGGGGAGCTGTTTTTT. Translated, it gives CARSARGDTGELFF.

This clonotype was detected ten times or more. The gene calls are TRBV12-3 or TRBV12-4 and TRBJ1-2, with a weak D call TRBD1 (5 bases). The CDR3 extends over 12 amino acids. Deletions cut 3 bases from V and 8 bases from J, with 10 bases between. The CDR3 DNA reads TGTGCCAGCAGTTTTGGAGGGGCAGGCTACACCTTC. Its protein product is CASSFGGAGYTF.

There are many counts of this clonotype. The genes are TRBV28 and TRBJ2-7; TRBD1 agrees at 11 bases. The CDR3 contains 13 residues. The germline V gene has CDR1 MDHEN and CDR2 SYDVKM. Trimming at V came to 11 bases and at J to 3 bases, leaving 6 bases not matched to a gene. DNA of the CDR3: TGTGCCGGTGCAGGGACAGGGGGCTACGAGCAGTACTTC. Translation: CAGAGTGGYEQYF.

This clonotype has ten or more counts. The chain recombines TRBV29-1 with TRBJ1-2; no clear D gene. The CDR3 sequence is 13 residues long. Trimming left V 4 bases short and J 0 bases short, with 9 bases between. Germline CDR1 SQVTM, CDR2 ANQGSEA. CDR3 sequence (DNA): TGCAGCGTTGGCGTCGGAGCTAACTATGGCTACACCTTC. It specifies CSVGVGANYGYTF.

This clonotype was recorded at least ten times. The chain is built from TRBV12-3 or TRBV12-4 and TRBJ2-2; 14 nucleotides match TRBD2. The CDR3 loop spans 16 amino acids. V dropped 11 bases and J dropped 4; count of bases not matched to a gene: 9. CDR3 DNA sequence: TGTGCCTGGCGACTAGCGGGAGGGCCGGGCACCGGGGAGCTGTTTTTT. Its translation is CAWRLAGGPGTGELFF.

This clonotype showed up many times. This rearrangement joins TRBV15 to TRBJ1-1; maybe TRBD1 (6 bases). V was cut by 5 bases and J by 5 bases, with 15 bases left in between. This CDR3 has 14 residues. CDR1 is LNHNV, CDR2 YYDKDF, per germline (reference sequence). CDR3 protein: CATSPAGVSTEAFF. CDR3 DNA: TGTGCCACCAGCCCCGCAGGGGTATCGACTGAAGCTTTCTTT.

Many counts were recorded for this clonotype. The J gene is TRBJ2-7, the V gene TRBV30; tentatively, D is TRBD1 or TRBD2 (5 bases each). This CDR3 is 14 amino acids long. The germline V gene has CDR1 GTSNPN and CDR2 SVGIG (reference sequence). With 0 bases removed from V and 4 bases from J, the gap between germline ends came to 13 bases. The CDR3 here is CAWSVGRGPYEQYF. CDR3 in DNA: TGTGCCTGGAGTGTAGGTCGGGGACCGTACGAGCAGTACTTC.

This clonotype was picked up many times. The CDR3 DNA is TGCGCCAGCAGCCAAGATATAGGAATTCGGAACACTGAAGCTTTCTTT. Protein product: CASSQDIGIRNTEAFF. V is TRBV4-1 and J is TRBJ1-1, with unresolved D. The CDR3 covers 16 residues. V was shortened by 0 bases and J by 1 base, with 12 bases between the two germline ends. From germline, CDR1 is MGHRA and CDR2 YSYEKL.

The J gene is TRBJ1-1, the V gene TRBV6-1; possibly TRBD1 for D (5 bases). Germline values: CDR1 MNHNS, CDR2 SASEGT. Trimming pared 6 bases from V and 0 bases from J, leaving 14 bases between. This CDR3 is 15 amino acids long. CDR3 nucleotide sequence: TGTGCCAGCAGGGATCCGGGACTCTTGAACACTGAAGCTTTCTTT. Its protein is CASRDPGLLNTEAFF.

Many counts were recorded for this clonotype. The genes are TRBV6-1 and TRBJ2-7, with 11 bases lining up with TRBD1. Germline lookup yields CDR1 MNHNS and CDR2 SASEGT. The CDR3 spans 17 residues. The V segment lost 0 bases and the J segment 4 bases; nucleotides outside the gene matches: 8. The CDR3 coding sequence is TGTGCCAGCAGTGAAGCGGCGCGAGGGGACAGGGGGTACGAGCAGTACTTC. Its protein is CASSEAARGDRGYEQYF.

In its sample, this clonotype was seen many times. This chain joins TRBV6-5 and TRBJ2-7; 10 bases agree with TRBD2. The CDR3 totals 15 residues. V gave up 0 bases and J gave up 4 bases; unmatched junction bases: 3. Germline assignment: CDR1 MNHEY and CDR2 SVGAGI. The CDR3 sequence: CASSYSAGGYYEQYF. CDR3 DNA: TGTGCCAGCAGTTACTCAGCGGGAGGGTATTACGAGCAGTACTTC.

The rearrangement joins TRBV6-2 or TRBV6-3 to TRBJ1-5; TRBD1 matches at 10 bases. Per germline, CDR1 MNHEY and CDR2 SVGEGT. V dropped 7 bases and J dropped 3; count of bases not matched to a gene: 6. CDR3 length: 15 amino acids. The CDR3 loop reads CASTPGQGYNQPQHF. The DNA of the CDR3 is TGTGCCAGCACCCCGGGACAGGGGTACAATCAGCCCCAGCATTTT.

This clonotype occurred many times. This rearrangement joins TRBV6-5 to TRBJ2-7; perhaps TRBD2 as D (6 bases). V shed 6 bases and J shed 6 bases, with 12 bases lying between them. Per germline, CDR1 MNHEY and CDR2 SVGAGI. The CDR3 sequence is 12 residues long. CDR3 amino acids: CASSLGLPEQYF. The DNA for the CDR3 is TGTGCCAGCAGCCTGGGACTCCCCGAGCAGTACTTC.

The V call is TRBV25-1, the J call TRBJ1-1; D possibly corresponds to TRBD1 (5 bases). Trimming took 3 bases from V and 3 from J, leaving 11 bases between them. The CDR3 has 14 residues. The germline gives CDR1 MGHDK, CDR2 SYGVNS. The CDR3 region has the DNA TGTGCCAGCAGTGACGTGGGGCTCTACACTGAAGCTTTCTTT. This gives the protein CASSDVGLYTEAFF.

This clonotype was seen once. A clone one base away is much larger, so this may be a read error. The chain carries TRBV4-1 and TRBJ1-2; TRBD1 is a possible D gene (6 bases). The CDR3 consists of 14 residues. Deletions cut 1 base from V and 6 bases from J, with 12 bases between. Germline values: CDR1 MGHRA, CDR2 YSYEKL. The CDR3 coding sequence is TGCGCCAGCAGCCAAGTCGGACAGAACCATGGCTACACCTTC. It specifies CASSQVGQNHGYTF.

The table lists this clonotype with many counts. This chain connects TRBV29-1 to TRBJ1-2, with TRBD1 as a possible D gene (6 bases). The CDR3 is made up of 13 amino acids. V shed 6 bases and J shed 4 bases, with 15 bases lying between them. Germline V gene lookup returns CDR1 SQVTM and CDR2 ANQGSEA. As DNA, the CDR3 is TGCAGCGTGGAGGGGGAGGGAGTCTATGGCTACACCTTC. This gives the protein CSVEGEGVYGYTF.

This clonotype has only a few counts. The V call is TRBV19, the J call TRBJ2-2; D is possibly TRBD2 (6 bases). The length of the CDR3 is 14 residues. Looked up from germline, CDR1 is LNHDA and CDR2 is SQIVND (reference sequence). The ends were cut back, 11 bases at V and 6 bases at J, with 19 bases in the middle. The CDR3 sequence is CASRLGLASGELFF. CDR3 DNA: TGTGCCTCCCGCCTGGGGCTAGCGTCCGGGGAGCTGTTTTTT.

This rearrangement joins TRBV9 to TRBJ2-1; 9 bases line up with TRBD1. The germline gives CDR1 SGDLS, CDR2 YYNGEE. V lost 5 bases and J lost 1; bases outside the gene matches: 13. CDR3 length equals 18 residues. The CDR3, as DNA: TGTGCCAGCAGTCAACCAGCCGGGACAGGGCAGTCCTACAATGAGCAGTTCTTC. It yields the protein CASSQPAGTGQSYNEQFF.

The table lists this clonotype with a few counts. The CDR3 loop reads CAWSTGTGYAEQYF. In DNA form, the CDR3 reads TGTGCCTGGAGTACCGGGACAGGGTACGCCGAGCAGTACTTC. V is TRBV30 and J is TRBJ2-7, with TRBD1 matching over 9 bases. The CDR3 extends over 14 amino acids. Germline CDR1 is GTSNPN and CDR2 is SVGIG (reference sequence). V lost 2 bases, J lost 6 bases, and 8 bases stayed unmatched.